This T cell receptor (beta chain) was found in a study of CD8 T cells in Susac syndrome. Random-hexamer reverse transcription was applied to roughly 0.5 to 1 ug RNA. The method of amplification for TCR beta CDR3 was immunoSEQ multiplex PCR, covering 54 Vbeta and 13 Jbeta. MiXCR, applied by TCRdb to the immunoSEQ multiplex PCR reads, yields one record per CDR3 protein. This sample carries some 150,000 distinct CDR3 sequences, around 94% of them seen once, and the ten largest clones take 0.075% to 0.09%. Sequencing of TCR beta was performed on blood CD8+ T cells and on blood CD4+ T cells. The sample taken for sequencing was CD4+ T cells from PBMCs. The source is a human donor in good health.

CDR3 nucleotides: TGTGCCTGGAAGAGGGACAGGGTGAAATTCAGCGAGAGGTACTTC. The encoded protein is CAWKRDRVKFSERYF. This rearrangement joins TRBV30 to TRBJ2-7; 9 bases align to TRBD1. Germline V gene sequence: CDR1 GTSNPN, CDR2 SVGIG (reference sequence). The ends lost 4 bases at V and 12 bases at J; junction bases unmatched: 19. The CDR3 runs 15 residues.